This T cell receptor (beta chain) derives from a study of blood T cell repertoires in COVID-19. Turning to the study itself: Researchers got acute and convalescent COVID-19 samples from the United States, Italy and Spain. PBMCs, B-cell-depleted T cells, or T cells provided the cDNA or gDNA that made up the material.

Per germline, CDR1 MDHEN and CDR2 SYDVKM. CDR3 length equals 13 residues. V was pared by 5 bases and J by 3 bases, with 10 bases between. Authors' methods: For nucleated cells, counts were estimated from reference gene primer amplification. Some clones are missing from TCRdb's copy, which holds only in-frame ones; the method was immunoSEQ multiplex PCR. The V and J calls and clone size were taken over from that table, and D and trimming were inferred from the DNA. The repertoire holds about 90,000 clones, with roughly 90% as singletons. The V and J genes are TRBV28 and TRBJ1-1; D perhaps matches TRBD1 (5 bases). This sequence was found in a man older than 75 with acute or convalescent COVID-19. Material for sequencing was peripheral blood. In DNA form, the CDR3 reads TGTGCCAGCAGTGACAGCTCGCACACTGAAGCTTTCTTT. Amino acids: CASSDSSHTEAFF.